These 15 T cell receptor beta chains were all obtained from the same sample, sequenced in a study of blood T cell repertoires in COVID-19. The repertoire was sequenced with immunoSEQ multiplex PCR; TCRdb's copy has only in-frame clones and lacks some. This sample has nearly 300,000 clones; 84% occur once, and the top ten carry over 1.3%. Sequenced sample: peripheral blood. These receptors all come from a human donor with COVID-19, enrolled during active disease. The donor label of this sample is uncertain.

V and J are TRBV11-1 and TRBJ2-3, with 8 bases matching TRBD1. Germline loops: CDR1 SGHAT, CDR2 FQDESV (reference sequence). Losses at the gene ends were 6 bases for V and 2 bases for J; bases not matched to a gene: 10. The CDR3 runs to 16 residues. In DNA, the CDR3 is TGTGCCAGCAGTGGGGACAGGAGCTCCTTCACAGATACGCAGTATTTT. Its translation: CASSGDRSSFTDTQYF.

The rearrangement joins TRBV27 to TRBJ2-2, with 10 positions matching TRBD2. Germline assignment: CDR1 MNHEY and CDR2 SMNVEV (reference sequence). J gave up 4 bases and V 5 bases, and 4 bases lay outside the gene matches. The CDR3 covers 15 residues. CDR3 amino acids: CASSPRTSGTGELFF. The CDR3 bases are TGTGCCAGCAGTCCTCGGACTAGCGGCACCGGGGAGCTGTTTTTT.

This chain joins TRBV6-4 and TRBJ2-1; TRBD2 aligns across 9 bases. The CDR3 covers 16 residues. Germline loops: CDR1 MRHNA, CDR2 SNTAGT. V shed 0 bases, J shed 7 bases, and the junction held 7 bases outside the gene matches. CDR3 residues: CASSDSPLAGKNEQFF. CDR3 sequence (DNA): TGTGCCAGCAGTGACTCGCCGCTAGCGGGAAAAAATGAGCAGTTCTTC.

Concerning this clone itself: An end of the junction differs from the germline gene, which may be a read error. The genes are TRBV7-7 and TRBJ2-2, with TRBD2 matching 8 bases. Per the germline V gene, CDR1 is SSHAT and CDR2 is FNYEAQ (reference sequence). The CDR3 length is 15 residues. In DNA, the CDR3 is TGTGCTAGCAGCTACACGGGGGGGGTCTCCGGGGAGCTGTTTTTT. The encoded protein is CASSYTGGVSGELFF.

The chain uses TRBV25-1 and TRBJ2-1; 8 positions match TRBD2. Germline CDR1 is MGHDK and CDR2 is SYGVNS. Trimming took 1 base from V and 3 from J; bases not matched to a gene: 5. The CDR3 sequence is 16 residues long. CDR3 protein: CASSEWAGGRYNEQFF. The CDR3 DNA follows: TGTGCCAGCAGTGAATGGGCGGGAGGACGCTACAATGAGCAGTTCTTC. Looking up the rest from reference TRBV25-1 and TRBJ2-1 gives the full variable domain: EADIYQTPRYLVIGTGKKITLECSQTMGHDKMYWYQQDPGMELHLIHYSYGVNSTEKGDLSSESTVSRIRTEHFPLTLESARPSHTSQYLCASSEWAGGRYNEQFFGPGTRLTVL.

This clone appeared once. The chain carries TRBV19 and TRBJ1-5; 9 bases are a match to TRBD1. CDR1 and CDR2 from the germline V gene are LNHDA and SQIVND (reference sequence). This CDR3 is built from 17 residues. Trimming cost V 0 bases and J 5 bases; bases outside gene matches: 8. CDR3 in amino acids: CASSIETGGIGYQPQHF. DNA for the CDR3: TGTGCCAGTAGTATAGAGACAGGGGGGATTGGATATCAGCCCCAGCATTTT. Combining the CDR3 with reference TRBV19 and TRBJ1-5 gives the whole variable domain DGGITQSPKYLFRKEGQNVTLSCEQNLNHDAMYWYRQDPGQGLRLIYYSQIVNDFQKGDIAEGYSVSREKKESFPLTVTSAQKNPTAFYLCASSIETGGIGYQPQHFGDGTRLSIL.

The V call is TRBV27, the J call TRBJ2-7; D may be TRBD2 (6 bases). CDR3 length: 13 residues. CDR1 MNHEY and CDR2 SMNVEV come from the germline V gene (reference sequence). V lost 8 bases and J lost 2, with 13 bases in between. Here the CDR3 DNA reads TGTGCCAGCTGGCGGGACGGAGCCTACGAGCAGTACTTC. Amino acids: CASWRDGAYEQYF.

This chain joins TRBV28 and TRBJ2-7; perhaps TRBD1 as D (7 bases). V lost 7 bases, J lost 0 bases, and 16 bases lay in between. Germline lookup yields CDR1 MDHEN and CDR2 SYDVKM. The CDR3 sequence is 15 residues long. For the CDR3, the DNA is TGTGCCAGCACTATTCAGGGGGGAGGCTCCTACGAGCAGTACTTC. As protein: CASTIQGGGSYEQYF.

DNA of the CDR3: TGTGCCAGCAGTTACCTTAACAATGAGCAGTTCTTC. It specifies CASSYLNNEQFF. The rearrangement uses TRBV6-2 or TRBV6-3 and TRBJ2-1, with D unclear. Germline V CDR1 and CDR2: MNHEY, SVGEGT. Between the trimmed V and J ends, which lost 2 bases and 5 bases, there was a span of 4 bases. The CDR3 totals 12 residues.

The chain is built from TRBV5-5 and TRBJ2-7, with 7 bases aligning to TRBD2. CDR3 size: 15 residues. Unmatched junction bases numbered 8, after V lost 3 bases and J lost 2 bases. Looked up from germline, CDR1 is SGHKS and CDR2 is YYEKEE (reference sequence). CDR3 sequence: CASSWALREPYEQYF. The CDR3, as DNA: TGTGCCAGCAGCTGGGCGTTGCGGGAGCCCTACGAGCAGTACTTC.

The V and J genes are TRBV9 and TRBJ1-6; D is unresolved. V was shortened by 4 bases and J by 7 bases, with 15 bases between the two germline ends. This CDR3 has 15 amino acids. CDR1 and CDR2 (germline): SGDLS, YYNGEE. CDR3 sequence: CASSPPGLGNSPLHF. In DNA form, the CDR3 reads TGTGCCAGCAGCCCACCCGGACTCGGCAATTCACCCCTCCACTTT.

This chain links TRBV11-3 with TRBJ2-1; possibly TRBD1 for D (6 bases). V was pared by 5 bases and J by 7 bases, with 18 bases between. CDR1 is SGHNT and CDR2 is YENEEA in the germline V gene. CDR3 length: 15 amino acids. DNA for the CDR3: TGTGCCAGCAGCCCCAGGGGTTCAGCTCGGAATGAGCAGTTCTTC. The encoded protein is CASSPRGSARNEQFF.

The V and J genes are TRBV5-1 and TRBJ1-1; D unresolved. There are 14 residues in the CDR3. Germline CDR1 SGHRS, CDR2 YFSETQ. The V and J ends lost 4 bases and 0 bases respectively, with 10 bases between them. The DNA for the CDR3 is TGCGCCAGCAGCCCGGGAAACCTGAACACTGAAGCTTTCTTT. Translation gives CASSPGNLNTEAFF.

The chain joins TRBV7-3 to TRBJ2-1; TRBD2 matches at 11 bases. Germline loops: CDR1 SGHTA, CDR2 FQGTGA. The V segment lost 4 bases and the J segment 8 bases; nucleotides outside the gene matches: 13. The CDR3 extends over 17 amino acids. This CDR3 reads CASSSRTLAGAPHEQFF. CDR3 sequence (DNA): TGTGCCAGCAGCTCCCGCACACTAGCGGGAGCCCCCCATGAGCAGTTCTTC.

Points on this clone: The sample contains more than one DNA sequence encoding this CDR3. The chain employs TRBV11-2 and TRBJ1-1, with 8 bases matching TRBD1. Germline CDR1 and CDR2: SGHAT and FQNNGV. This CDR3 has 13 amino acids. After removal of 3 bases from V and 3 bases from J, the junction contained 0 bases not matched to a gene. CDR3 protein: CASSLDRDTEAFF. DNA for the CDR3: TGTGCCAGCAGCTTGGACAGGGACACTGAAGCTTTCTTT.